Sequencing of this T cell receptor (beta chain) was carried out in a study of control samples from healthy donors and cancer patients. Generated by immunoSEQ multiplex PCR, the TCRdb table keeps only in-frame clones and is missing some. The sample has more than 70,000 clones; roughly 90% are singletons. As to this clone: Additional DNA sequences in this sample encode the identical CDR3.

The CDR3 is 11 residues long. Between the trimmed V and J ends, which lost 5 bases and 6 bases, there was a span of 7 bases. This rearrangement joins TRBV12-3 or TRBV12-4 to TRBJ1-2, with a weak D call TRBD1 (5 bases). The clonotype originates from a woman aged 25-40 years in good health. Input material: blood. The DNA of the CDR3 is TGTGCCAGCAGTCTAGGGGATGGCTACACCTTC. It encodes CASSLGDGYTF.